This is a list of T cell receptor beta chains from one sample in a study of cytomegalovirus exposure and HLA in healthy donors. The protocol was immunoSEQ multiplex PCR, while the TCRdb copy is restricted to in-frame clones and leaves out a portion. The sample contains 95,000 to 150,000 clones, roughly 80% of which appear only once. Sequenced sample: PBMCs. The receptors here all came from a man between 25 and 39 years old in good health and CMV-seronegative. Each CDR3 is given with its conserved first and last residue. Fields, in order: V gene, D gene, clone size, J gene, CDR3 protein, CDR3 DNA. D genes are given only for firm matches. Size is omitted from some rows. Given values are once, few, many or a class for expanded clones.

>TRBV2|TRBD1|.|TRBJ2-5
CASRSTGGQETQYF
TGTGCCAGCAGGTCGACAGGGGGACAAGAGACCCAGTACTTC
>TRBV6-1|.|.|TRBJ1-2
CAGLNVAGVGYTF
TGTGCCGGTCTCAACGTCGCGGGGGTCGGCTACACCTTC
>TRBV10-3|TRBD2|once|TRBJ2-1
CATLSTSGGDEQFF
TGTGCCACCCTTTCGACTAGCGGGGGCGATGAGCAGTTCTTC
>TRBV12-2|.|.|TRBJ1-1
CASPLSLRRNTEAFF
TGTGCAAGTCCCCTTAGTCTCCGGAGAAACACTGAAGCTTTCTTT
>TRBV18|.|.|TRBJ1-2
CASSRTGTPDGYTF
TGTGCCAGCTCACGCACCGGGACACCGGATGGCTACACCTTC
>TRBV6-5|.|few|TRBJ1-3
CASSYRGGNTIYF
TGTGCCAGCAGTTACAGGGGTGGAAACACCATATATTTT
>TRBV15|.|.|TRBJ2-5
CATSVPRGSQYF
TGTGCCACCAGCGTTCCCAGAGGTTCCCAGTACTTC
>TRBV18|TRBD1|.|TRBJ1-3
CASSPWDSSPPISGNTIYF
TGTGCCAGCTCACCCTGGGACAGCTCTCCGCCAATCTCTGGAAACACCATATATTTT
>TRBV19|TRBD1|.|TRBJ2-5
CASSLGQGQETQYF
TGTGCCAGTAGTTTGGGACAGGGACAAGAGACCCAGTACTTC
>TRBV4-2|TRBD2|.|TRBJ2-5
CASSQGTRYQETQYF
TGTGCCAGCAGCCAAGGGACTAGGTACCAAGAGACCCAGTACTTC
>TRBV21-1|.|.|TRBJ2-7
CASSIPFRTSGASSYEQYF
TGTGCCAGCAGCATCCCTTTCCGGACTAGCGGGGCCAGCTCCTACGAGCAGTACTTC
>TRBV28|TRBD1|.|TRBJ2-5
CAGGDRGLRETQYF
TGTGCCGGGGGAGACAGGGGGCTTAGGGAGACCCAGTACTTC
>TRBV5-4|.|.|TRBJ1-2
CASSLNTVYGYTF
TGTGCCAGCAGCTTGAATACGGTTTATGGCTACACCTTC